Following are 21 T cell receptor beta chains from one sample sequenced in a study of PD-1 blockade in classical Hodgkin lymphoma. Time point denoted: cycle 4 day 1 (C4D1), after around six weeks of nivolumab. In every patient, relapse followed autologous stem cell transplantation, while exposure to brentuximab vedotin differed. TCRdb keeps only in-frame clones here, not all; method: immunoSEQ multiplex PCR. The sample contains about 20,000 clones, 75% to 85% of which appear only once. Sequencing was performed on peripheral blood mononuclear cells (PBMCs), taken before the fourth cycle of nivolumab. All receptors derive from a human donor with classical Hodgkin lymphoma.

This chain links TRBV6-6 with TRBJ2-5, with 9 bases fitting TRBD2. Germline V lookup: CDR1 MNHNY, CDR2 SVGAGI (reference sequence). The V and J ends lost 0 bases and 4 bases, in that order; junction bases with no gene match: 6. The CDR3 has 16 amino acids. The CDR3 region has the DNA TGTGCCAGCAGTTACTCTGGTAGCGGGAGACGAGAGACCCAGTACTTC. Translated: CASSYSGSGRRETQYF.

This clone was seen a handful of times. The chain recombines TRBV14 with TRBJ2-7, with unresolved D. V dropped 1 base and J dropped 3 bases, with 4 bases sitting between them. The germline CDR1 and CDR2 sequences are SGHDN and FVKESK. The CDR3 sequence is 12 residues long. The CDR3 reads CASSQGLYEQYF. CDR3 nucleotides: TGTGCCAGCAGCCAAGGTCTCTACGAGCAGTACTTC.

The V gene is TRBV6-1, the J gene TRBJ1-2, with 7 bases identical to TRBD1. Germline V gene data show CDR1 as MNHNS and CDR2 as SASEGT. Unmatched junction bases numbered 11, after V lost 5 bases and J lost 8 bases. The CDR3 covers 14 residues. The CDR3 sequence: CASSFPGGWYGYTF. CDR3 DNA: TGTGCCAGCAGTTTCCCAGGGGGTTGGTACGGCTACACCTTC.

V is TRBV18 and J is TRBJ1-5; D unclear. CDR3 length: 13 amino acids. Germline-derived CDR1 and CDR2 are KGHSH and LQKENI. V shed 5 bases and J shed 10 bases, with 15 bases lying between them. The DNA for the CDR3 is TGTGCCAGCTCATCGGACGGTGGAAAACCCCAGCATTTT. Protein: CASSSDGGKPQHF.

The V and J genes are TRBV6-5 and TRBJ2-1; 10 bases are shared with TRBD2. Losses at the gene ends were 2 bases for V and 3 bases for J; bases not matched to a gene: 1. The germline gives CDR1 MNHEY, CDR2 SVGAGI. CDR3 length: 15 residues. Here the CDR3 reads CASSYLAGDYNEQFF. As DNA, the CDR3 is TGTGCCAGCAGTTACCTAGCGGGAGACTACAATGAGCAGTTCTTC.

This clone was found a few times. The chain joins TRBV6-5 to TRBJ2-1; no definite D call. The CDR3 extends over 11 amino acids. Germline CDR1 is MNHEY and CDR2 is SVGAGI. V was cut by 4 bases and J by 8 bases, with 6 bases left in between. Here the CDR3 DNA reads TGTGCCAGCAGTTCGATGGATGAGCAGTTCTTC. It translates to CASSSMDEQFF.

The CDR3 DNA is TGTGCCAGCAGTTTAGGGGGTTCCCTCTACGAGCAGTACTTC. Translating gives CASSLGGSLYEQYF. V gene TRBV6-5 combines with J gene TRBJ2-7; TRBD1 is a possible D gene (6 bases). CDR1 is MNHEY and CDR2 is SVGAGI in the germline V gene. V was cut by 4 bases and J by 3 bases, with 13 bases left in between. This CDR3 has 14 amino acids.

This clone was seen only once. The rearrangement joins TRBV30 to TRBJ2-2; 7 bases map to TRBD2. J lost 7 bases, V lost 0 bases, and 5 bases had no gene match. The CDR3 runs 14 residues. Germline CDR1 and CDR2: GTSNPN and SVGIG (reference sequence). Written as DNA, the CDR3 is TGTGCCTGGAGTGTTGGGGGGGTCGGCGGGGAGCTGTTTTTT. Translated: CAWSVGGVGGELFF.

This chain connects TRBV4-1 to TRBJ1-6; no clear D gene. This CDR3 contains 15 residues. CDR1 and CDR2 (germline): MGHRA, YSYEKL. Trimming left V 0 bases short and J 11 bases short, with 14 bases between. The CDR3 DNA reads as TGCGCCAGCAGCCAAGACGAGGGTCGGCGTCCACCCCTCCACTTT. This sequence encodes CASSQDEGRRPPLHF.

This clone appeared a single time. The V and J genes are TRBV6-6 and TRBJ1-6, with D uncertain. This CDR3 is 13 amino acids long. Germline V gene data show CDR1 as MNHNY and CDR2 as SVGAGI (reference sequence). The V gene lost 7 bases and the J gene lost 7 bases, with 11 bases spanning the gap. CDR3 sequence (DNA): TGTGCCAGCACGGGCTCGGGGAATTCACCCCTCCACTTT. It is translated as CASTGSGNSPLHF.

This clone is deemed medium-sized (0.01 to 0.1%). V gene TRBV5-4 combines with J gene TRBJ2-1, with 7 bases matching TRBD2. After removal of 1 base from V and 5 bases from J, the junction contained 3 bases not matched to a gene. Germline-derived CDR1 and CDR2 are SGHNT and YYREEE (reference sequence). There are 14 residues in the CDR3. The CDR3 sequence is CASSLIAGNNEQFF. As DNA, the CDR3 is TGTGCCAGCAGCTTGATAGCGGGTAACAATGAGCAGTTCTTC. Supplemented by reference TRBV5-4 and TRBJ2-1, the full variable domain reads ETGVTQSPTHLIKTRGQQVTLRCSSQSGHNTVSWYQQALGQGPQFIFQYYREEENGRGNFPPRFSGLQFPNYSSELNVNALELDDSALYLCASSLIAGNNEQFFGPGTRLTVL.

J is TRBJ2-7 and V is TRBV6-5; 7 bases agree with TRBD1. CDR3 size: 15 residues. Germline CDR1 is MNHEY and CDR2 is SVGAGI. V shed 5 bases, J shed 1 base, and the junction held 8 bases outside the gene matches. CDR3 amino acids: CASSRSTGKSYEQYF. The CDR3 DNA reads TGTGCCAGCAGTCGATCGACAGGGAAGTCCTACGAGCAGTACTTC.

The chain links TRBV27 to TRBJ2-1; 7 bases align to TRBD2. Germline values: CDR1 MNHEY, CDR2 SMNVEV (reference sequence). With 3 bases clipped from V and 2 bases from J, the junction kept 4 bases outside the gene matches. The CDR3 covers 15 residues. The CDR3 DNA reads as TGTGCCAGCAGTTTGGGGGGAGGGCCCTACAATGAGCAGTTCTTC. Translated, it gives CASSLGGGPYNEQFF.

The J gene is TRBJ2-5, the V gene TRBV28, with no clear D. With the DNA end fitting TRBJ2-7 better, the J assignment may be wrong. This CDR3 spans 14 amino acids. The germline V gene has CDR1 MDHEN and CDR2 SYDVKM. CDR3 in DNA: TGTGCCAGCAGAGCCCCGGGTCCTGACTACGAGCAGTACTTC. Its translation: CASRAPGPDYEQYF.

By sample fraction, this clone is medium-sized (0.01 to 0.1%). The chain is built from TRBV7-3 and TRBJ2-7; perhaps TRBD2 as D (8 bases). The CDR3 is made up of 15 amino acids. V lost 4 bases and J 3 bases, leaving 16 bases between the germline ends. Per germline, CDR1 SGHTA and CDR2 FQGTGA. The DNA for the CDR3 is TGTGCCAGCAGCTGGACAGGTAGCGGGGACTACGAGCAGTACTTC. Amino acids: CASSWTGSGDYEQYF.

The V call is TRBV5-1, the J call TRBJ1-1, with TRBD1 as a possible D gene (6 bases). The CDR3 covers 14 residues. Trimming removed 2 bases at V and 1 base at J, with 9 bases between. Per germline, CDR1 SGHRS and CDR2 YFSETQ. The CDR3 loop reads CASSLKQGNTEAFF. The CDR3 DNA is TGCGCCAGCAGCTTAAAACAGGGGAACACTGAAGCTTTCTTT.

The table lists this clone with a few counts. DNA for the CDR3: TGTGCCAGCAGTTTATTGGGAGGACAGCCCCAGCATTTT. It translates to CASSLLGGQPQHF. The chain is built from TRBV28 and TRBJ1-5; D gene unclear. The CDR3 consists of 13 residues. In germline, CDR1 is MDHEN, CDR2 SYDVKM. Trimming took off 1 base at V and 7 bases at J, with 8 bases between the two ends. The whole variable domain, filled in from reference TRBV28 and TRBJ1-5, reads DVKVTQSSRYLVKRTGEKVFLECVQDMDHENMFWYRQDPGLGLRLIYFSYDVKMKEKGDIPEGYSVSREKKERFSLILESASTNQTSMYLCASSLLGGQPQHFGDGTRLSIL.

The chain joins TRBV29-1 to TRBJ2-1, with a tentative D call TRBD2 (6 bases). The CDR3 covers 11 residues. Trimming cost V 5 bases and J 9 bases, with 11 bases left between them. Germline assignment: CDR1 SQVTM and CDR2 ANQGSEA. This chain's CDR3 is CSVSWGGEQFF. The CDR3 DNA is TGCAGCGTTTCGTGGGGAGGTGAGCAGTTCTTC.

The chain recombines TRBV27 with TRBJ2-5; D gene ambiguous. Per germline, CDR1 MNHEY and CDR2 SMNVEV (reference sequence). V dropped 3 bases and J dropped 5 bases, with 13 bases sitting between them. This CDR3 has 14 residues. The CDR3 sequence: CASSLFTLGETQYF. The CDR3 DNA reads TGTGCCAGCAGTTTGTTTACCTTAGGGGAGACCCAGTACTTC.

In its sample, this clone was seen a few times. The chain uses TRBV5-8 and TRBJ1-2; no definite D call. The CDR3 spans 11 residues. Germline values: CDR1 SGHTS, CDR2 YDEGEE. With 4 bases removed from V and 7 bases from J, the gap between germline ends came to 8 bases. The CDR3 region is CASSRKGGYTF. The CDR3 region has the DNA TGTGCCAGCAGCAGGAAGGGTGGCTACACCTTC.

The V and J genes are TRBV5-1 and TRBJ2-3, with 11 bases that match TRBD2. V lost 4 bases, J lost 4 bases, and 23 bases stayed unmatched. The germline V gene encodes CDR1 SGHRS and CDR2 YFSETQ. The CDR3 totals 21 residues. CDR3 DNA: TGCGCCAGCAGCCTACCCACCGATACTAGCGGGGGACTTATGGCAGCAGATACGCAGTATTTT. Protein product: CASSLPTDTSGGLMAADTQYF.